The sequence of this T cell receptor (beta chain) was determined in a study of shared clonotypes between healthy human individuals (TCRdb year 2020). With respect to the entire study: The cohort included a few men and a couple of women between 18 and 49 years of age. For each donor, CD4 naive and CD4 memory were each run on three plates, CD8 naive on two plates, and CD8 memory on one plate. To estimate repertoire size and how much clonotype sharing occurs between individuals, the study deeply sequenced the blood TCR repertoires of five healthy adults. To increase sequencing depth and limit assay-specific biases, different laboratories used diverse techniques to prepare libraries and sequence TCR repertoires. Per donor, leukapheresis produced somewhere between about 0.94 and 9.5 billion PBMCs.

Comments on this clone: It lacks a known antigen. It has no much larger one-base neighbor in the sample; base qualities were not kept.

Broad study findings and their caveats: Across a few donors, 4.5% to 6.5% of naive CD4, approximately 3.6% of naive CD8, about 2.3% of memory CD4, and under 0.45% of memory CD8 clonotypes were shared. Naive subsets generally had larger estimated clonotype richness than memory subsets did. Even with the large sequencing depth, rarefaction of the sorted-subset datasets indicated that sequencing was incomplete. Pairwise subsampling indicated that sequencing depth was expected to affect the degree of clonotype sharing among donors. Because the study included a small number of donors, the genetic and exposure-history diversity represented was limited. Compared with non-shared clonotypes, clonotypes shared by all four sorted-subset donors had higher generation probabilities. Sampling was limited to blood, and TCR repertoires in tissue likely differ from TCR repertoires in blood.

TCR CDR3 regions were amplified from genomic DNA by multiplex PCR using the deep immunoSEQ assay. Genomic DNA extracted from each cell subset was distributed evenly over all wells of several immunoSEQ 96-well plates, and each plate served as one replicate. For sorted subsets, about 200 ng genomic DNA, equal to 30,000 or so T cell genomes, was loaded into each replicate PCR. The purified libraries were quantified using a Qubit 3.0 fluorometer, sized with a Bioanalyzer 2100, and then quantified again using the KAPA Library Quantification kit. Every immunoSEQ 96-well plate was sequenced on a separate single-read 150-cycle Illumina NextSeq 550 flow cell. The authors' pipeline ran thus. Because only junctional sequences without quality scores were contained in the immunoSEQ output, filtering matching that applied to full-length reads could not be performed. To assign V/J genes and CDR3, sequences were annotated against IMGT germline references using PyIR, a Python wrapper for IgBLAST v1.9. Reads with weak V/J assignments (E-value above 1e-6), missing CDR3, stop codons, out-of-frame junctions, or ambiguous translated residues were removed. V3J clonotypes were defined by identical inferred V gene, J gene, and CDR3 amino acid sequence. The percentage overlap between two repertoires was calculated by dividing the number of shared unique clonotypes by the size of the smaller repertoire. Richness of each repertoire was evaluated using RTK rarefaction, the Chao1 estimator, and Recon v2.1 estimates of unobserved clonotypes. Generation probabilities for all TCRbeta clonotypes obtained by the gDNA method from a handful of donors were computed using OLGA. TCRdb limited this immuneACCESS table to in-frame rearrangements with V and J called. A share of clones is missing; checked studies link under half to unresolved V genes, and the rest is unexplained. V, J and clone size derive from that table, while D and trimming were established from the DNA sequence. The sample contains 640,000 or so clones, around 72% of them found a single time. The biggest ten clones account for approximately 1.8% of the sample.

CDR1 and CDR2 are drawn from the germline V gene (reference sequence): WNHNN, SYGVQD. Trimming removed 2 bases from V and 2 bases from J, leaving 9 bases between the germline ends. The CDR3, cysteine through phenylalanine, is 14 amino acids long. Only the CDR3 portion is preserved as DNA: 42 bases, with reading frame beginning at the first base. The donors were healthy, HIV-negative adults with no recently reported acute infections or vaccinations. All donors were Caucasian adults living in Nashville, Tennessee, USA. CD4+ T cells were enriched by magnetic negative selection, after which naive cells were positively selected on CD45RA and the negative fraction was taken as the memory subset. Blood was obtained by leukapheresis, after which PBMCs were separated by Ficoll-Histopaque density gradient centrifugation and cryopreserved in liquid nitrogen vapor phase. Analytical flow cytometry was used to check the purity and quantity of every magnetically sorted T cell population. Each sorted fraction had its genomic DNA isolated and then quantified by UV absorbance on a Nanodrop 2000c.

Sample: memory CD4+ T cells sorted from blood. In the paper's terms, the cell subset or site label means: CD45RA-negative fraction. This sequence uses TRBV10-1 and TRBJ2-5; no D gene can be assigned with confidence. This clonotype was obtained from a woman in her twenties or thirties in good health. The CDR3 protein sequence reads: CASSEGTPQETQYF. The nucleotide sequence is given as TGCGCCAGCAGTGAGGGTACCCCACAAGAGACCCAGTACTTC.